These 32 T cell receptor beta chains came from one sample sequenced in a study of control samples from healthy donors and cancer patients. Data came from immunoSEQ multiplex PCR; TCRdb stores just in-frame clones and leaves some out. The sample lists about 170,000 clones; about 93% were seen once. The sample comprised blood. These receptors originate from an older woman in good health.

The chain links TRBV27 to TRBJ1-1, with D possibly being TRBD1 (6 bases). CDR3 length equals 15 residues. The germline CDR1 and CDR2 sequences are MNHEY and SMNVEV (reference sequence). Trimming stripped 4 bases from V and 1 base from J, with 13 bases between. The CDR3 sequence: CASSWIDRRNTEAFF. DNA of the CDR3: TGTGCCAGCAGTTGGATCGACAGGAGGAACACTGAAGCTTTCTTT.

The chain is built from TRBV7-8 and TRBJ1-1; D perhaps matches TRBD1 (5 bases). V lost 1 base, J lost 0 bases, and 9 bases lay in between. Looked up from germline, CDR1 is SGHVS and CDR2 is FQNEAQ. The CDR3 totals 15 residues. The CDR3 loop reads CASSLDDSLNTEAFF. For the CDR3, the DNA is TGTGCCAGCAGCTTAGACGACAGTTTGAACACTGAAGCTTTCTTT.

V is TRBV2 and J is TRBJ1-5; TRBD1 aligns across 7 bases. V lost 3 bases and J lost 1; bases outside the gene matches: 3. There are 15 residues in the CDR3. Germline V lookup: CDR1 SNHLY, CDR2 FYNNEI. The CDR3 sequence: CASSENRGSNQPQHF. CDR3 DNA: TGTGCCAGCAGTGAGAACAGGGGCAGCAATCAGCCCCAGCATTTT. The complete variable domain, with remaining parts taken from reference TRBV2 and TRBJ1-5, reads EPEVTQTPSHQVTQMGQEVILRCVPISNHLYFYWYRQILGQKVEFLVSFYNNEISEKSEIFDDQFSVERPDGSNFTLKIRSTKLEDSAMYFCASSENRGSNQPQHFGDGTRLSIL.

The chain carries TRBV30 and TRBJ1-2, with 7 bases that match TRBD1. The CDR3 is made up of 16 amino acids. Trimming cost V 2 bases and J 2 bases; bases outside gene matches: 11. Per germline, CDR1 GTSNPN and CDR2 SVGIG (reference sequence). The CDR3 spells CAWSWTTGRRNYGYTF. The CDR3 DNA is TGTGCCTGGAGTTGGACGACAGGGAGACGCAACTATGGCTACACCTTC.

The V call is TRBV7-3, the J call TRBJ2-3, with 9 bases matching TRBD1. The germline V gene has CDR1 SGHTA and CDR2 FQGTGA. After removal of 4 bases from V and 4 bases from J, the junction contained 9 bases not matched to a gene. The CDR3 covers 16 residues. CDR3: CASSWPYGTGSDTQYF. CDR3 coding DNA: TGTGCCAGCAGCTGGCCCTATGGGACAGGGTCAGATACGCAGTATTTT.

This chain joins TRBV7-2 and TRBJ2-7, with 8 bases identical to TRBD1. Germline-derived CDR1 and CDR2 are SGHTA and FQGNSA. After removal of 3 bases from V and 3 bases from J, the junction contained 4 bases not matched to a gene. CDR3 length: 14 amino acids. CDR3 nucleotides: TGTGCCAGCAGCTTCCAGGGGGCCGACTACGAGCAGTACTTC. Residues: CASSFQGADYEQYF.

This clone appeared once. Other nucleotide sequences from this sample produce the same CDR3. The chain carries TRBV7-3 and TRBJ1-1; tentatively, D is TRBD1 (6 bases). Germline CDR1 reads SGHTA; CDR2 reads FQGTGA. The CDR3 spans 13 residues. V shed 4 bases and J shed 2 bases, with 8 bases lying between them. CDR3 residues: CASSSQGNTEAFF. As DNA, the CDR3 is TGTGCCAGCAGCTCACAGGGAAACACTGAAGCTTTCTTT.

V usage is TRBV10-3 and J usage is TRBJ2-5, with TRBD2 matching 16 bases. Germline V gives CDR1 ENHRY, CDR2 SYGVKD. The CDR3 loop spans 17 amino acids. V was clipped by 6 bases and J by 7 bases; unmatched bases: 11. This chain's CDR3 is CAISPGTSGGARGTQYF. As DNA, the CDR3 is TGTGCCATCAGCCCGGGGACTAGCGGGGGGGCGAGGGGGACCCAGTACTTC.

The genes are TRBV7-3 and TRBJ2-3; TRBD2 agrees at 9 bases. The CDR3 contains 17 residues. Germline trimming cut 4 bases from V and 0 bases from J; bases unmatched to any gene: 8. Germline loops: CDR1 SGHTA, CDR2 FQGTGA. In DNA, the CDR3 is TGTGCCAGCAGCTCCGCCCCAGCGGGGGGAAGCACAGATACGCAGTATTTT. It specifies CASSSAPAGGSTDTQYF. The full variable domain, completed using reference TRBV7-3 and TRBJ2-3, is GAGVSQTPSNKVTEKGKYVELRCDPISGHTALYWYRQSLGQGPEFLIYFQGTGAADDSGLPNDRFFAVRPEGSVSTLKIQRTERGDSAVYLCASSSAPAGGSTDTQYFGPGTRLTVL.

The V and J genes are TRBV19 and TRBJ2-7; D is unclear. The V gene's germline CDR1 is LNHDA and CDR2 SQIVND (reference sequence). Trimming removed 3 bases from V and 1 base from J, with 16 bases in between. The length of the CDR3 is 16 residues. This CDR3 reads CASSIGFAFPSYEQYF. In nucleotides, the CDR3 is TGTGCCAGTAGTATCGGGTTTGCCTTCCCTTCCTACGAGCAGTACTTC. The whole variable domain, filled in from reference TRBV19 and TRBJ2-7, reads DGGITQSPKYLFRKEGQNVTLSCEQNLNHDAMYWYRQDPGQGLRLIYYSQIVNDFQKGDIAEGYSVSREKKESFPLTVTSAQKNPTAFYLCASSIGFAFPSYEQYFGPGTRLTVT.

The gene calls are TRBV18 and TRBJ1-2; D is ambiguous. Germline CDR1 KGHSH, CDR2 LQKENI. V shed 6 bases and J shed 0 bases, with 11 bases lying between them. The CDR3 length is 14 residues. The CDR3 reads CASSSDGANYGYTF. CDR3 nucleotides: TGTGCCAGCTCCTCGGACGGAGCTAACTATGGCTACACCTTC.

The chain carries TRBV10-3 and TRBJ1-5, with 8 bases aligning to TRBD1. J was trimmed by 0 bases and V by 0 bases; bases with no gene match: 4. The CDR3 is 17 amino acids. Germline V gene data show CDR1 as ENHRY and CDR2 as SYGVKD. CDR3 nucleotides: TGTGCCATCAGTGAGTCCCCCGGACAGGGTAGCAATCAGCCCCAGCATTTT. Protein: CAISESPGQGSNQPQHF.

The chain combines TRBV21-1 with TRBJ2-3; the listed D gene, TRBD2, was not tested against the DNA. TRBV21-1 corresponds to a pseudogene. The CDR3 runs to 13 residues. CDR3 region: CASSKTSGGAEYF. DNA of the CDR3: TGTGCCAGCAGCAAGACTAGCGGGGGGGCAGAATATTTT.

The chain employs TRBV7-2 and TRBJ1-1; D uncertain. The CDR3 has 15 residues. The germline CDR1 and CDR2 sequences are SGHTA and FQGNSA. V lost 3 bases and J lost 2, with 13 bases in between. The CDR3 sequence is CASSLWGVANTEAFF. In DNA, the CDR3 is TGTGCCAGCAGCTTGTGGGGAGTGGCTAACACTGAAGCTTTCTTT.

This clone was counted a few times. Other DNA variants within this sample encode the same CDR3. This sequence joins TRBV4-3 and TRBJ1-2; 7 bases map to TRBD1. The length of the CDR3 is 15 residues. CDR1 is LGHNA, CDR2 YSLEER, per germline. V gave up 0 bases and J gave up 4 bases; unmatched junction bases: 5. CDR3 protein: CASSQDEAGGYGYTF. The CDR3 coding sequence is TGCGCCAGCAGCCAAGATGAAGCAGGGGGCTATGGCTACACCTTC.

This chain links TRBV6-5 with TRBJ1-2, with a tentative D call TRBD1 (5 bases). Trimming left V 2 bases short and J 2 bases short, with 12 bases between. The CDR3 contains 15 residues. Germline-derived CDR1 and CDR2 are MNHEY and SVGAGI. The CDR3 DNA reads as TGTGCCAGCAGTTACACCCGACAGAGAAACTATGGCTACACCTTC. The encoded protein is CASSYTRQRNYGYTF.

The chain joins TRBV27 to TRBJ1-3, with 8 positions matching TRBD1. The J segment lost 0 bases and the V segment lost 5 bases, leaving 3 bases of the junction unmatched. The CDR3 has 15 residues. Germline V CDR1 and CDR2: MNHEY, SMNVEV (reference sequence). CDR3 coding DNA: TGTGCCAGCAGTAAAACAGGGGGCTCTGGAAACACCATATATTTT. Residues: CASSKTGGSGNTIYF.

The rearrangement links TRBV6-5 to TRBJ2-2; D unclear. V was clipped by 1 base and J by 6 bases, with 15 bases between them. Looked up from germline, CDR1 is MNHEY and CDR2 is SVGAGI. There are 16 residues in the CDR3. The CDR3, as DNA: TGTGCCAGCAGTTACTTCGGAAGAGGACGTCCCGGGGAGCTGTTTTTT. Translated: CASSYFGRGRPGELFF.

The chain joins TRBV21-1 to TRBJ2-5; the D segment call TRBD1 is taken from the table without a DNA check. TRBV21-1 is deemed a pseudogene. CDR3 length: 12 amino acids. The CDR3 here is CARSSGEETQYF. CDR3 sequence (DNA): TGTGCCAGATCATCAGGGGAAGAGACCCAGTACTTC.

The chain employs TRBV5-4 and TRBJ1-1, with D perhaps TRBD1 (5 bases). The CDR3 covers 16 residues. Deletions cut 1 base from V and 0 bases from J, with 13 bases between. Germline V gene lookup returns CDR1 SGHNT and CDR2 YYREEE (reference sequence). The CDR3 is CASSLRGGPMNTEAFF. CDR3 sequence (DNA): TGTGCCAGCAGCTTGAGGGGAGGTCCCATGAACACTGAAGCTTTCTTT.

The rearrangement links TRBV5-1 to TRBJ2-7, with 10 bases identical to TRBD1. This CDR3 spans 15 amino acids. With 0 bases clipped from V and 3 bases from J, the junction kept 3 bases outside the gene matches. The V gene's germline CDR1 is SGHRS and CDR2 YFSETQ. CDR3 sequence: CASSLGRTGGYEQYF. The DNA for the CDR3 is TGCGCCAGCAGCTTGGGTCGGACAGGGGGCTACGAGCAGTACTTC.

The chain has TRBV9 and TRBJ2-1; a possible D gene is TRBD1 (5 bases). The CDR3 totals 15 residues. The germline gives CDR1 SGDLS, CDR2 YYNGEE. Trimming cost V 0 bases and J 0 bases, with 7 bases left between them. The CDR3 loop is CASSVAGNSYNEQFF. CDR3 nucleotides: TGTGCCAGCAGCGTAGCAGGGAACTCCTACAATGAGCAGTTCTTC.

In DNA form, the CDR3 reads TGTGCCAGCAGTTACGGCGGCTCTGGGGCCAACGTCCTGACTTTC. Residues: CASSYGGSGANVLTF. V is TRBV6-2 or TRBV6-3 and J is TRBJ2-6, with D unresolved. Germline CDR1 reads MNHEY; CDR2 reads SVGEGT. CDR3 length equals 15 residues. Trimming removed 2 bases from V and 0 bases from J, with 5 bases in between.

This chain links TRBV25-1 with TRBJ1-1; 10 bases line up with TRBD1. J lost 0 bases, V lost 5 bases, and 3 bases had no gene match. This CDR3 is built from 15 residues. Germline CDR1 and CDR2: MGHDK and SYGVNS. CDR3 DNA: TGTGCCAGCAGTAGGACAGGGGGAATGAACACTGAAGCTTTCTTT. Amino acids: CASSRTGGMNTEAFF.

As for this clone: The junction departs from germline at one end; a sequencing error may be responsible. The chain joins TRBV18 to TRBJ2-7, with 8 bases fitting TRBD1. The germline V gene has CDR1 KGHSH and CDR2 LQKENI. The length of the CDR3 is 15 residues. In DNA, the CDR3 is TGTGCCAGCTCTCCACAGACAGGGGTAAGGTACGAGCAGTACTTC. Encoded protein: CASSPQTGVRYEQYF.

V gene TRBV15 combines with J gene TRBJ1-2; D may be TRBD1 (5 bases). Trimming cost V 4 bases and J 4 bases, with 10 bases left between them. The CDR3 runs 13 residues. Per germline, CDR1 LNHNV and CDR2 YYDKDF (reference sequence). The CDR3 loop reads CATSKGEAYGYTF. The CDR3 region has the DNA TGTGCCACCAGCAAAGGGGAGGCCTATGGCTACACCTTC.

V gene TRBV19 combines with J gene TRBJ1-6, with TRBD1 as a possible D gene (6 bases). Germline V lookup: CDR1 LNHDA, CDR2 SQIVND (reference sequence). This CDR3 is built from 15 residues. The germline V and J ends were trimmed by 6 bases and 3 bases, with 12 bases remaining between them. CDR3 loop: CASRLGGNYNSPLHF. CDR3 DNA: TGTGCCAGTAGACTAGGGGGGAACTATAATTCACCCCTCCACTTT. Filled out from reference TRBV19 and TRBJ1-6, the complete variable domain reads DGGITQSPKYLFRKEGQNVTLSCEQNLNHDAMYWYRQDPGQGLRLIYYSQIVNDFQKGDIAEGYSVSREKKESFPLTVTSAQKNPTAFYLCASRLGGNYNSPLHFGNGTRLTVT.

The chain joins TRBV6-2 or TRBV6-3 to TRBJ1-2; D may be TRBD1 (5 bases). This CDR3 spans 12 amino acids. Trimming removed 5 bases at V and 3 bases at J, with 7 bases between. Germline CDR1 is MNHEY and CDR2 is SVGEGT. The DNA for the CDR3 is TGTGCCAGCAGTCGGGACTACTATGGCTACACCTTC. Translation: CASSRDYYGYTF.

V and J are TRBV12-5 and TRBJ1-3, with TRBD1 matching over 10 bases. The CDR3 has 17 residues. Germline V gives CDR1 LGHNT, CDR2 FRNRAP. Unmatched junction bases numbered 6, after V lost 4 bases and J lost 0 bases. CDR3 region: CASGSGQGVISGNTIYF. CDR3 DNA sequence: TGTGCTAGTGGTTCAGGACAGGGGGTTATCTCTGGAAACACCATATATTTT.

The chain is built from TRBV6-5 and TRBJ1-3; 9 nucleotides agree with TRBD1. CDR1 and CDR2 (germline): MNHEY, SVGAGI. The CDR3 has 15 amino acids. V was clipped by 7 bases and J by 4 bases; unmatched bases: 8. CDR3 DNA sequence: TGTGCCAGCAACGCCGGACAGGGGAGGGGAAACACCATATATTTT. Translation gives CASNAGQGRGNTIYF.

V is TRBV30 and J is TRBJ1-2, with D maybe TRBD1 (5 bases). The CDR3 totals 12 residues. CDR1 is GTSNPN and CDR2 is SVGIG in the germline V gene (reference sequence). The CDR3 here is CGGGAREIGYTF. CDR3 coding DNA: TGTGGCGGTGGGGCAAGAGAGATTGGCTACACCTTC.

The CDR3 here is CASSPGRGYSPLHF. In DNA form, the CDR3 reads TGTGCCAGCAGCCCGGGCAGGGGGTACTCACCCCTCCACTTT. The chain links TRBV5-8 to TRBJ1-6; 7 bases fit TRBD1. V trimming: 4 bases; J trimming: 10 bases; junction bases outside the gene matches: 8. The CDR3 is made up of 14 amino acids. Germline assignment: CDR1 SGHTS and CDR2 YDEGEE.